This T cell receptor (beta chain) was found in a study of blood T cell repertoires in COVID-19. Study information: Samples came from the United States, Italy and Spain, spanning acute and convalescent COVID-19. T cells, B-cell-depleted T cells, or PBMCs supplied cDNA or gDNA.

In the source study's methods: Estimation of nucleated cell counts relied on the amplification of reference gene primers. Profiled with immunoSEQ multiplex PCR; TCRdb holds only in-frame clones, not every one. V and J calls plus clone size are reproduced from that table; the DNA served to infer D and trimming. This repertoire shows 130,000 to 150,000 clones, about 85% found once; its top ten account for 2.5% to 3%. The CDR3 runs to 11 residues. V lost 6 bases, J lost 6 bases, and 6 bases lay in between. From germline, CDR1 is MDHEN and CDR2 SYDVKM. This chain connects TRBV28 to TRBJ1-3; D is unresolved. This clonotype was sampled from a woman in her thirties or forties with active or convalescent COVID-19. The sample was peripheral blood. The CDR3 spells CASRHENTIYF. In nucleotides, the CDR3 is TGTGCCAGCAGACATGAAAACACCATATATTTT. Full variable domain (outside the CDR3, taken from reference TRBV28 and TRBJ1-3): DVKVTQSSRYLVKRTGEKVFLECVQDMDHENMFWYRQDPGLGLRLIYFSYDVKMKEKGDIPEGYSVSREKKERFSLILESASTNQTSMYLCASRHENTIYFGEGSWLTVV.